The present TCR beta chain was sequenced within a study of blood T cell repertoires in COVID-19. The CDR3 has 14 amino acids. V shed 8 bases and J shed 4 bases, with 14 bases lying between them. CDR1 is SGHAT and CDR2 is FQNNGV in the germline V gene. Only in-frame clones appear in the TCRdb table, and some are missing; sequencing was by immunoSEQ multiplex PCR. The sample includes roughly 200,000 clones, roughly 90% seen only once; the top ten take approximately 6.7%. This clonotype was obtained from a man aged 40-49 years with acute or convalescent COVID-19. Sequences were obtained from peripheral blood. The chain has TRBV11-2 and TRBJ2-2, with D maybe TRBD2 (5 bases). DNA for the CDR3: TGTGCCAGCGAGGAAGGGCGGGTCACCGGGGAGCTGTTTTTT. Protein sequence: CASEEGRVTGELFF.